This T cell receptor beta chain originates from a study of TIL therapy for anti-PD-1-resistant metastatic lung cancer. Germline V gene sequence: CDR1 LGHNA, CDR2 YSLEER. The ends were cut back, 0 bases at V and 2 bases at J, with 6 bases in the middle. This CDR3 spans 14 amino acids. About this clone itself: Its matching antigen is unknown.

General study findings and limits: Patients were highly selected, enriched for treatment-naive, never-smoker and oncogene-addicted cases.

The time point was: pre-treatment sample, taken before nivolumab and TIL therapy. The immunoSEQ assay was v3. Only in-frame clones appear in the TCRdb table, and some are missing; sequencing was by immunoSEQ multiplex PCR. The table includes tens of thousands of clones, about 86% detected once. Specimen: blood, collected at baseline. This TCR came from a person aged 25-85 years with non-small cell lung cancer. J is TRBJ2-3 and V is TRBV4-3; D gene unclear. The CDR3 sequence is CASSQEASTDTQYF. CDR3 in DNA: TGCGCCAGCAGCCAAGAGGCCTCCACAGATACGCAGTATTTT.